This T cell receptor beta chain was obtained from a study of T cell repertoires in cytomegalovirus infection. Study at large: Well-studied HLA-B-restricted epitopes and recently identified HLA-C-restricted epitopes of CMV were both used in the study.

With regard to this clonotype: Its antigen is undetermined.

Using its own MiXCR run on the reads, TCRdb lists one record per CDR3 protein. The sample has a few hundred thousand distinct CDR3 sequences, 40% to 50% seen once. The CDR3 covers 14 residues. Germline V lookup: CDR1 MNHEY, CDR2 SMNVEV (reference sequence). V shed 6 bases and J shed 6 bases, with 14 bases lying between them. Findings and caveats of the study: HLA-C-restricted, CMV-specific TCR beta clonotypes were dominant ex vivo. Using cumulative public TCR beta family frequency, the authors identified those who carried CMV together with the relevant HLA.

The TCR originated in a human donor in good health (CMV status not recorded). Some clones in this sample may be carry-over from other donors' samples. This sequence joins TRBV27 and TRBJ1-4; D remains ambiguous. This specimen consisted of cultured PBMCs, obtained from culture after CMV antigen stimulation. Here the CDR3 reads CASSQQRADEKLFF. The CDR3 DNA is TGTGCCAGCAGCCAACAGAGAGCAGATGAAAAACTGTTTTTT.